This TCR beta chain appears in the sequencing data of a study of shared clonotypes between healthy human individuals. Turning to the study itself: Per-donor plates numbered three CD4 naive, three CD4 memory, two CD8 naive and one CD8 memory.

In the sorted-subset replicate PCRs, approximately 200 ng DNA, roughly 29,000 T cell genomes, was used. Under the authors' procedure: Junction-only sequences without quality scores were provided by ImmunoSEQ, so filtering was different. The repertoire was sequenced with immunoSEQ multiplex PCR; TCRdb's copy has only in-frame clones and lacks some. The DNA was the basis for D and trimming; V, J and clone size are from that table. This repertoire shows about 1,800,000 clones, roughly 94% found once; its top ten account for 0.95% to 1.5%. CD45RO negativity and positive selection for CCR7 defined naive CD8 cells, a population that excluded terminally differentiated effector memory CD45RA+ cells. The CDR3 loop spans 16 amino acids. V lost 5 bases and J lost 0; bases outside the gene matches: 8. CDR1 is SEHNR and CDR2 is FQNEAQ in the germline V gene (reference sequence).

The chain combines TRBV7-9 with TRBJ2-3, with TRBD2 identical over 7 bases. Sequencing was performed on naive CD8+ T cells sorted from blood. The TCR comes from a man aged 18 to 30 in good health. CDR3 sequence (DNA): TGTGCCAGCAGCGAACCTAGCGGATCTAGCACAGATACGCAGTATTTT. It translates to CASSEPSGSSTDTQYF.